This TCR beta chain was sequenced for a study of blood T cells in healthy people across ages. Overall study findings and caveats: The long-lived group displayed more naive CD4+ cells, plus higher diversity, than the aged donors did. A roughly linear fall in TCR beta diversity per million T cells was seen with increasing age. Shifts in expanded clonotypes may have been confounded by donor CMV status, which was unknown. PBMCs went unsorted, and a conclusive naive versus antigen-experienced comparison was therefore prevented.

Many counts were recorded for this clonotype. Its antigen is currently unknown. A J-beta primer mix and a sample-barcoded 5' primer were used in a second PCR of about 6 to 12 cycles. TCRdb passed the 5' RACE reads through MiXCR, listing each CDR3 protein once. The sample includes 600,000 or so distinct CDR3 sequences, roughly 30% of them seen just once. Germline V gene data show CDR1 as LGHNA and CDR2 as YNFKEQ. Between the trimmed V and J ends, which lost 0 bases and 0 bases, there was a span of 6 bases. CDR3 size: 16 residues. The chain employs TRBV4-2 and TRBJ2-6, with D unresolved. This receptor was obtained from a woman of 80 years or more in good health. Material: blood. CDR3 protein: CASSQELSSGANVLTF. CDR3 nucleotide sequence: TGTGCCAGCAGCCAAGAATTGTCCTCTGGGGCCAACGTCCTGACTTTC.